Shown below are 5 T cell receptor beta chains from a single sample sequenced in a study of T cell changes during pregnancy in multiple sclerosis. The table came from immunoSEQ multiplex PCR; TCRdb's copy has only in-frame clones and leaves some out. The table lists 40,000 to 60,000 clones, roughly 92% of them singletons. The sequencing here drew on CD8+ T cells from peripheral blood mononuclear cells, taken before pregnancy. The receptors derive from a female donor with multiple sclerosis, enrolled in a pregnancy study.

The V gene is TRBV7-8, the J gene TRBJ2-7, with 10 nucleotides matching TRBD2. The J segment lost 2 bases and the V segment lost 1 base, leaving 11 bases of the junction unmatched. The CDR3 consists of 18 residues. CDR1 is SGHVS and CDR2 is FQNEAQ in the germline V gene. The CDR3 reads CASSLVASGGFGTYEQYF. In DNA, the CDR3 is TGTGCCAGCAGCTTAGTTGCTAGCGGGGGCTTCGGAACCTACGAGCAGTACTTC.

This clone was observed a few times. This chain connects TRBV11-2 to TRBJ2-7; TRBD2 agrees at 10 bases. The V and J ends lost 5 bases and 4 bases, in that order; junction bases with no gene match: 8. CDR1 SGHAT and CDR2 FQNNGV come from the germline V gene. The CDR3 runs to 15 residues. The CDR3 region has the DNA TGTGCCAGCAGCCAGGGGACTAGCGAGATATACGAGCAGTACTTC. This gives the protein CASSQGTSEIYEQYF.

The J gene is TRBJ1-5, the V gene TRBV28; weak D call: TRBD1 (5 bases). The germline V gene has CDR1 MDHEN and CDR2 SYDVKM. V lost 3 bases to trimming and J lost 6 bases, with 9 bases between them. The CDR3 has 13 residues. CDR3 sequence (DNA): TGTGCCAGCAGTTTTAGGGGTTTTCAGCCCCAGCATTTT. Residues: CASSFRGFQPQHF.

Written as DNA, the CDR3 is TGTGCCAGCAGTCCTGGACAGGGGAACACTGAAGCTTTCTTT. Amino acid sequence: CASSPGQGNTEAFF. This chain uses TRBV7-9 with TRBJ1-1, with 8 nucleotides matching TRBD1. The CDR3 sequence is 14 residues long. Looked up from germline, CDR1 is SEHNR and CDR2 is FQNEAQ (reference sequence). Trimming at V came to 6 bases and at J to 1 base, leaving 4 bases not matched to a gene.

This chain joins TRBV9 and TRBJ1-1; the match to TRBD1 covers 9 bases. Looked up from germline, CDR1 is SGDLS and CDR2 is YYNGEE. The CDR3 is 13 residues long. V lost 5 bases, J lost 4 bases, and 3 bases stayed unmatched. The CDR3 DNA sequence: TGTGCCAGCAGTGAGACAGGGGGCACTGAAGCTTTCTTT. It is translated as CASSETGGTEAFF. The full variable domain, completed using reference TRBV9 and TRBJ1-1, is DSGVTQTPKHLITATGQRVTLRCSPRSGDLSVYWYQQSLDQGLQFLIQYYNGEERAKGNILERFSAQQFPDLHSELNLSSLELGDSALYFCASSETGGTEAFFGQGTRLTVV.